These 9 T cell receptor beta chains share one sample of origin, sequenced in a study of T cell repertoires in cytomegalovirus infection. One entry per CDR3 protein results from TCRdb running MiXCR on the reads. The sample lists some 270,000 distinct CDR3 sequences, 15% to 20% seen once, with roughly 45% in the top ten. Source material: CD8+ T cells from PBMCs. The receptors derive from a human donor in good health (CMV status not recorded). Some clones in this sample may be carry-over from other donors' samples.

This clonotype was seen repeatedly, ten times or more. The chain uses TRBV7-2 and TRBJ2-2; D is undetermined. Germline loops: CDR1 SGHTA, CDR2 FQGNSA. The ends were cut back, 3 bases at V and 6 bases at J, with 11 bases in the middle. The CDR3 loop spans 14 amino acids. CDR3 in amino acids: CASSFDSLAGELFF. CDR3 DNA: TGTGCCAGCAGCTTTGATAGCTTGGCCGGGGAGCTGTTTTTT.

The chain employs TRBV4-2 and TRBJ1-1, with D possibly being TRBD1 (6 bases). The germline V and J ends were trimmed by 4 bases and 3 bases, with 12 bases remaining between them. The CDR3 covers 14 residues. Germline CDR1 is LGHNA and CDR2 is YNFKEQ. In nucleotides, the CDR3 is TGTGCCAGCAGCCGAAGGCGGACAGACACTGAAGCTTTCTTT. This gives the protein CASSRRRTDTEAFF.

This chain joins TRBV4-2 and TRBJ1-1; 7 nucleotides line up with TRBD1. Germline V gene data show CDR1 as LGHNA and CDR2 as YNFKEQ. V trimming: 1 base; J trimming: 5 bases; junction bases outside the gene matches: 4. The CDR3 runs 14 residues. For the CDR3, the DNA is TGTGCCAGCAGCCAAGCCGACAGGGAGACTGAAGCTTTCTTT. Translating it yields CASSQADRETEAFF.

In this sample, this clonotype turned up many times. The chain employs TRBV7-9 and TRBJ2-5; 9 bases match TRBD1. The CDR3 is 17 residues long. Per the germline V gene, CDR1 is SEHNR and CDR2 is FQNEAQ (reference sequence). With 5 bases clipped from V and 2 bases from J, the junction kept 12 bases outside the gene matches. The CDR3 nucleotides are TGTGCCAGCAGCCTCCCCCTCGGGACAGGGCTTCAAGAGACCCAGTACTTC. Translated, it gives CASSLPLGTGLQETQYF.

The rearrangement uses TRBV2 and TRBJ2-7; tentatively, D is TRBD1 or TRBD2 (5 bases each). The CDR3 consists of 13 residues. Germline V lookup: CDR1 SNHLY, CDR2 FYNNEI. Trimming removed 6 bases at V and 2 bases at J, with 11 bases between. The CDR3 sequence is CASRDISAYEQYF. CDR3 bases: TGTGCCAGCAGGGACATTAGCGCCTACGAGCAGTACTTC.

There are many counts of this clonotype. J is TRBJ2-7 and V is TRBV20-1; TRBD1 aligns across 8 bases. CDR1 and CDR2 from the germline V gene are DFQATT and SNEGSKA (reference sequence). Trimming took 3 bases from V and 6 from J; bases not matched to a gene: 10. The CDR3 covers 14 residues. Here the CDR3 reads CSASSGQDSSEQYF. CDR3 bases: TGCAGTGCTAGTTCGGGACAGGACAGCAGCGAGCAGTACTTC.

This clonotype came up a few times. J is TRBJ1-2 and V is TRBV29-1; D is possibly TRBD1 (5 bases). CDR3 length: 13 residues. V lost 7 bases and J lost 5, with 17 bases in between. Germline V CDR1 and CDR2: SQVTM, ANQGSEA. The DNA for the CDR3 is TGCAGCGCAGGCCGGGACGGAGGTTATGGCTACACCTTC. Amino acids: CSAGRDGGYGYTF.

This chain links TRBV5-1 with TRBJ2-3, with D perhaps being TRBD1 or TRBD2 (5 bases each). Germline V gene data show CDR1 as SGHRS and CDR2 as YFSETQ. Trimming cost V 3 bases and J 3 bases, with 14 bases left between them. There are 15 residues in the CDR3. CDR3 amino acids: CASSWSGTRTDTQYF. The CDR3 nucleotides read TGCGCCAGCAGCTGGTCCGGGACCAGGACAGATACGCAGTATTTT.

The chain links TRBV6-2 or TRBV6-3 to TRBJ2-6; D is uncertain. The CDR3 totals 15 residues. The V end lost 8 bases, the J end lost 0 bases, and 11 bases lay between the germline ends. The V gene's germline CDR1 is MNHEY and CDR2 SVGEGT. The CDR3 bases are TGTGCCAGCGTCCCGAGGCTCTCTGGGGCCAACGTCCTGACTTTC. Translation: CASVPRLSGANVLTF.